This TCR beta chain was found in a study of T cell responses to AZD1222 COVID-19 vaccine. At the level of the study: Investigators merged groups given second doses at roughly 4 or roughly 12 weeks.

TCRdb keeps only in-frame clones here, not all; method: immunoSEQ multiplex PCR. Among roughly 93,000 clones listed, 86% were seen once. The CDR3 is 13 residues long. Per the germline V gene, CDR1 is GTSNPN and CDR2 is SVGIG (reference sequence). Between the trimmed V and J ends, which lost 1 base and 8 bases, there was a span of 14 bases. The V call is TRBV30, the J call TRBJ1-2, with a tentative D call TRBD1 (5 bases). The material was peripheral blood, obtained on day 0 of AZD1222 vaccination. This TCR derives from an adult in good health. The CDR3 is CAWSGGSRLGYTF. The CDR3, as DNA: TGTGCCTGGAGTGGGGGCAGTCGGCTGGGCTACACCTTC.